This entry lists 5 T cell receptor beta chains sequenced from one sample in a study of beta chain features in type 1 diabetes. The study, taken as a whole, reports: For Type 1 diabetes patients, all four CD4+ subsets carried TCRB CDR3s that were moderately but significantly shorter.

No antigens are known for them. All of the isolated RNA was reverse transcribed, so expressed TCRB transcripts were sequenced. The table came from immunoSEQ multiplex PCR; TCRdb's copy has only in-frame clones and leaves some out. The sample holds approximately 140,000 clones; approximately 10% are singletons and the top ten take around 0.75%. Sequenced sample: central memory CD4+ T cells from blood. These receptors came from a young man with type 1 diabetes.

This clone has only a few counts. The chain uses TRBV6-5 and TRBJ2-3; 7 bases align to TRBD2. Germline V gene data show CDR1 as MNHEY and CDR2 as SVGAGI. CDR3 size: 16 residues. Trimming at V came to 4 bases and at J to 0 bases, leaving 7 bases not matched to a gene. The chain's CDR3 is CASSWGGDFSTDTQYF. The CDR3 DNA is TGTGCCAGCAGTTGGGGGGGGGACTTTAGCACAGATACGCAGTATTTT.

This clone was detected only a few times. The chain links TRBV30 to TRBJ1-5; TRBD1 agrees at 7 bases. Germline CDR1 and CDR2: GTSNPN and SVGIG (reference sequence). The CDR3 sequence is 14 residues long. The ends lost 5 bases at V and 6 bases at J; junction bases unmatched: 10. For the CDR3, the DNA is TGTGCCTGGTCTTTCACAGGGGTTCCTCAGCCCCAGCATTTT. As protein: CAWSFTGVPQPQHF.

The chain recombines TRBV6-1 with TRBJ2-6, with unresolved D. CDR3 length equals 15 residues. Per germline, CDR1 MNHNS and CDR2 SASEGT. V shed 4 bases and J shed 1 base, with 8 bases lying between them. The CDR3 spells CASSASESGANVLTF. The CDR3 DNA is TGTGCCAGCAGTGCGTCGGAGTCTGGGGCCAACGTCCTGACTTTC.

This clone came up many times. V and J are TRBV11-3 and TRBJ2-1; possible D gene TRBD2, 6 bases. From germline, CDR1 is SGHNT and CDR2 YENEEA. V lost 5 bases, J lost 0 bases, and 11 bases lay in between. The CDR3 has 15 amino acids. Here the CDR3 DNA reads TGTGCCAGCAGCACCGGGGGAAGCTCCTACAATGAGCAGTTCTTC. Translated, it gives CASSTGGSSYNEQFF.

The rearrangement uses TRBV20-1 and TRBJ2-2; D not resolved. Germline V gives CDR1 DFQATT, CDR2 SNEGSKA (reference sequence). With 3 bases removed from V and 5 bases from J, the gap between germline ends came to 4 bases. There are 11 residues in the CDR3. CDR3: CSARRTGELFF. As DNA, the CDR3 is TGCAGTGCTAGGCGAACCGGGGAGCTGTTTTTT.